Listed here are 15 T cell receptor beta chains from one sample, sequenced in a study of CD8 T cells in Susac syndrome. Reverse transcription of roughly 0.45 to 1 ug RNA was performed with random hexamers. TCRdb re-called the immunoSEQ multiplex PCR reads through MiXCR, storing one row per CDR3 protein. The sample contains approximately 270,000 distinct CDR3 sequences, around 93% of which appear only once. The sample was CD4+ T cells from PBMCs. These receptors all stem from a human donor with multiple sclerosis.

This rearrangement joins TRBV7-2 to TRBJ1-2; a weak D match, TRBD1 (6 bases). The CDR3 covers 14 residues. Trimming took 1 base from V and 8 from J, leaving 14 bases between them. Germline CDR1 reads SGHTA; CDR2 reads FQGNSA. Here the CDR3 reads CASSLVGARRGYTF. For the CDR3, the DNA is TGTGCCAGCAGCTTAGTGGGGGCGCGACGGGGCTACACCTTC.

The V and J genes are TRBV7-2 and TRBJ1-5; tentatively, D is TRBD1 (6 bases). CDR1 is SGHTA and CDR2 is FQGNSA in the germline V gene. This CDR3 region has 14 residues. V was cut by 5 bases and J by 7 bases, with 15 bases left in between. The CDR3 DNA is TGTGCCAGCAGCCCTAGGACAGCCTGGCAGCCCCAGCATTTT. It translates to CASSPRTAWQPQHF.

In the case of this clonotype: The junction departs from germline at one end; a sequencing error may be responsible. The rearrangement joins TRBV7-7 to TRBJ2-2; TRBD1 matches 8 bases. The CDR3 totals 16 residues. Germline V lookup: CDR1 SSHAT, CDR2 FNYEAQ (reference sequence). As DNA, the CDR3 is TGTGCTAGCAGCTTCAACCAGGGGGCATCCGCCGGGGAGCTGTTTTTT. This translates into CASSFNQGASAGELFF.

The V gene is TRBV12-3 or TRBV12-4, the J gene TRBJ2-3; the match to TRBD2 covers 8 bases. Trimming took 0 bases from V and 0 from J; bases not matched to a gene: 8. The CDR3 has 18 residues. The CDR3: CASSLAQRGRPSTDTQYF. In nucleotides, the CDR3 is TGTGCCAGCAGTTTAGCTCAGCGGGGGAGGCCCAGCACAGATACGCAGTATTTT.

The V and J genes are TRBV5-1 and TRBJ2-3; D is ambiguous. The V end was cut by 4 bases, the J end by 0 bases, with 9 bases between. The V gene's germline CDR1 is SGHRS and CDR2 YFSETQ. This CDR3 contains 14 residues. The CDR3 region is CASSPDISTDTQYF. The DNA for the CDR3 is TGCGCCAGCAGCCCCGACATTAGCACAGATACGCAGTATTTT.

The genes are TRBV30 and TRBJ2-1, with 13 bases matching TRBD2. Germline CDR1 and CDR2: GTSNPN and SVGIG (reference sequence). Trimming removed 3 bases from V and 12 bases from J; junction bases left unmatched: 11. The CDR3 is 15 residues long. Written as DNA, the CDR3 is TGTGCCTGGAGCGCAGGACTAGCGGGGGCCCCAGGGCAGTTCTTC. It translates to CAWSAGLAGAPGQFF.

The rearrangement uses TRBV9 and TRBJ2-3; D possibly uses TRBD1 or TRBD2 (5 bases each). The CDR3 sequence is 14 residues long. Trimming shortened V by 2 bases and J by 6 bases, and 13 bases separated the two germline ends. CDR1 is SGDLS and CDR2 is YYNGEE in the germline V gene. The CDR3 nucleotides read TGTGCCAGCAGCGTCAGTGGTTGGGGGGATACGCAGTATTTT. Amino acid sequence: CASSVSGWGDTQYF.

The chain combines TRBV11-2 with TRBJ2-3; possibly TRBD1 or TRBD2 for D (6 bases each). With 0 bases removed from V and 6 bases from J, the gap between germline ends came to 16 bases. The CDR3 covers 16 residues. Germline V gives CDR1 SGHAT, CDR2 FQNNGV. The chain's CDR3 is CASSLDGGHQTDTQYF. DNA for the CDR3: TGTGCCAGCAGCTTAGACGGGGGCCACCAGACTGATACGCAGTATTTT. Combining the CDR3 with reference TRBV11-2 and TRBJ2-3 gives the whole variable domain EAGVAQSPRYKIIEKRQSVAFWCNPISGHATLYWYQQILGQGPKLLIQFQNNGVVDDSQLPKDRFSAERLKGVDSTLKIQPAKLEDSAVYLCASSLDGGHQTDTQYFGPGTRLTVL.

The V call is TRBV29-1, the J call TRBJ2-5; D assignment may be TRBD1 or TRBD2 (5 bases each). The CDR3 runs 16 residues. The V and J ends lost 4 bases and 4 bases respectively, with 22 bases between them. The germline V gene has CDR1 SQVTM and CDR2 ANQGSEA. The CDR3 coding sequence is TGCAGCGTTGCTTGGCCGGGACGCTCGACGGGAGAGACCCAGTACTTC. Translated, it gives CSVAWPGRSTGETQYF.

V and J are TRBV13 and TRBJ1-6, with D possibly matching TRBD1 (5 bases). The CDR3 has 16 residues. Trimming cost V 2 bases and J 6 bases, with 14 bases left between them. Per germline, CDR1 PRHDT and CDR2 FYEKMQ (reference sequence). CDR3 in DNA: TGTGCCAGCAGCTTAATTTCAGGGACGGGTAATTCACCCCTCCACTTT. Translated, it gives CASSLISGTGNSPLHF.

CDR3 DNA sequence: TGCAGTGCTAGACGAGTGTTAGCCAAAAACATTCAGTACTTC. Amino acids: CSARRVLAKNIQYF. The chain joins TRBV20-1 to TRBJ2-4; D call uncertain. With 2 bases removed from V and 0 bases from J, the gap between germline ends came to 8 bases. This CDR3 contains 14 residues. Germline CDR1 and CDR2: DFQATT and SNEGSKA (reference sequence).

CDR3 sequence reads: CASSLFDSTLYGYTF. For the CDR3, the DNA is TGTGCCAGCAGTTTATTCGACAGCACATTATATGGCTACACCTTC. The rearrangement links TRBV12-3 or TRBV12-4 to TRBJ1-2; TRBD1 might be the D (5 bases). This CDR3 spans 15 amino acids. V was shortened by 2 bases and J by 5 bases, with 15 bases between the two germline ends.

CDR3 residues: CASNRLGSRYEQYF. CDR3 nucleotide sequence: TGTGCCAGCAATAGGTTGGGTTCTCGCTACGAGCAGTACTTC. The rearrangement uses TRBV6-4 and TRBJ2-7; D ambiguous. V was cut by 7 bases and J by 3 bases, with 16 bases left in between. Germline V gene sequence: CDR1 MRHNA, CDR2 SNTAGT. The CDR3 has 14 residues.

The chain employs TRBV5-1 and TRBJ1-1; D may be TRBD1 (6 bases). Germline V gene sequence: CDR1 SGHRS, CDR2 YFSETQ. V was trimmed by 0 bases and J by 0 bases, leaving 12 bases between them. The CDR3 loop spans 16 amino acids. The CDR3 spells CASSLGAGTMNTEAFF. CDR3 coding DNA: TGCGCCAGCAGCTTGGGGGCAGGGACAATGAACACTGAAGCTTTCTTT.

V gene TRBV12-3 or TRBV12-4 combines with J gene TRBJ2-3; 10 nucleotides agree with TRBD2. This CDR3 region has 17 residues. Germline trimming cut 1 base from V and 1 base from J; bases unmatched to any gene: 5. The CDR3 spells CASSLVASGGGTDTQYF. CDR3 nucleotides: TGTGCCAGCAGTTTAGTGGCTAGCGGGGGAGGCACAGATACGCAGTATTTT.